This TCR beta chain is from a study of shared clonotypes between healthy human individuals. Study-wide background: CD8 memory received one plate per donor, CD8 naive two, CD4 memory three and CD4 naive three. Overall study results and limits: Naive subsets tended to show greater estimated richness than memory subsets. Across a handful of donors, naive CD4 shared 5% to 5.5%, naive CD8 around 3.5%, memory CD4 roughly 2.5%, memory CD8 around 0.42%.

Here immunoSEQ multiplex PCR was the method, and the copy in TCRdb shows in-frame clones only, minus some. In the table there are under 750,000 clones, over 55% of which are singletons. CD4+ cells were split into CD45RA+ naive and CD45RA-negative memory subsets. As for this clone: Antigen specificity is unknown.

This CDR3 spans 15 amino acids. The trim removed 0 bases at V and 1 base at J, leaving 4 bases unmatched. Per germline, CDR1 GTSNPN and CDR2 SVGIG (reference sequence). Sequencing was carried out using memory CD4+ T cells sorted from blood. As to subset: CD45RA-negative fraction. This sequence originates from a woman aged 30 to 39 in good health. The chain employs TRBV30 and TRBJ2-7, with 9 bases lining up with TRBD2. CDR3 protein: CAWSVQLAGSYEQYF. The CDR3 nucleotides are TGTGCCTGGAGTGTACAGCTAGCGGGGTCCTACGAGCAGTACTTC.